The 29 T cell receptor beta chains below were found in one sample sequenced in a study of regulatory T cells in long-lasting Graves disease. Arm-PCR of CDR3 regions and iRepertoire HTBI primers were the basis on which TCR beta libraries were built. TCRdb recomputed calls from the multiplex PCR reads with MiXCR, one row per CDR3 protein. Of about 540,000 distinct CDR3 sequences listed, roughly 13% are singletons. Time point given: newly diagnosed GD, antithyroid drugs for less than 3 months. Generation of the TCR library employed RNA extracted from PBMCs. These data also formed part of another study, on T cells in Graves' hyperthyroidism and ophthalmopathy.

The sample consisted of peripheral blood mononuclear cells (PBMCs), taken at new diagnosis, from a patient treated with antithyroid drugs. Source of these receptors: a man under 40 with Graves disease.

This clonotype was seen a single time. The V gene is TRBV4-1, the J gene TRBJ2-2, with no clear D. Germline V CDR1 and CDR2: MGHRA, YSYEKL. Trimming removed 1 base from V and 3 bases from J, with 9 bases in between. This CDR3 region has 15 residues. In nucleotides, the CDR3 is TGCGCCAGCAGCCAAGGACGCCCTGACACCGGGGAGCTGTTTTTT. This encodes CASSQGRPDTGELFF.

This clonotype was seen at least ten times. The chain has TRBV7-9 and TRBJ1-4; 7 bases are shared with TRBD1. After removal of 1 base from V and 3 bases from J, the junction contained 5 bases not matched to a gene. The V gene's germline CDR1 is SEHNR and CDR2 FQNEAQ (reference sequence). This CDR3 region has 16 residues. As DNA, the CDR3 is TGTGCCAGCAGCTTAGGTTCCGGGACAGCTAATGAAAAACTGTTTTTT. Its protein is CASSLGSGTANEKLFF.

This clonotype was counted between two and nine times. This may be a read error, as it is one base from a much larger clone. This chain joins TRBV12-3 or TRBV12-4 and TRBJ2-5; weak D call: TRBD2 (6 bases). This CDR3 has 14 residues. The CDR3 DNA reads as TGTGCCAGTTCCGCCTCAGCGGGCCAAGAGACCCAGTGCTTC. Protein: CASSASAGQETQCF.

The gene calls are TRBV14 and TRBJ2-1; TRBD1 matches 8 bases. The length of the CDR3 is 15 residues. The germline CDR1 and CDR2 sequences are SGHDN and FVKESK. J was trimmed by 0 bases and V by 8 bases; bases with no gene match: 6. The DNA of the CDR3 is TGTGCCAGCCCCAGGGGGCCGAGCTCCTACAATGAGCAGTTCTTC. It translates to CASPRGPSSYNEQFF.

This clonotype was recorded at least ten times. The chain couples TRBV6-2 or TRBV6-3 to TRBJ1-2; the match to TRBD1 covers 8 bases. CDR3 length equals 16 residues. The germline V gene has CDR1 MNHEY and CDR2 SVGEGT. With 8 bases clipped from V and 5 bases from J, the junction kept 16 bases outside the gene matches. In nucleotides, the CDR3 is TGTGCCAGCGAGAGAGGGCCAGGGGGCTTTCGTTATGGCTACACCTTC. Protein: CASERGPGGFRYGYTF.

This clonotype was found many times. V usage is TRBV12-3 or TRBV12-4 and J usage is TRBJ2-1, with 16 bases aligning to TRBD2. The CDR3 is made up of 13 amino acids. Trimming took 10 bases from V and 10 from J; bases not matched to a gene: 4. CDR3 amino acids: CANSGLAGGEQFF. DNA for the CDR3: TGTGCCAATTCGGGACTAGCGGGAGGGGAGCAGTTCTTC.

With respect to this clonotype: One end of the junction does not line up with germline, which may come from a read error. This chain links TRBV2 with TRBJ2-7; 10 bases match TRBD2. The germline CDR1 and CDR2 sequences are SNHLY and FYNNEI. The CDR3 length is 12 residues. DNA for the CDR3: TGTGCCGGCAGTGGGCTAGCGGGGGTGCAGTACTTC. It encodes CAGSGLAGVQYF.

The sample holds a few counts of this clonotype. The CDR3 protein is CSARETGRGLSGYTF. For the CDR3, the DNA is TGCAGTGCTAGAGAAACAGGCAGGGGGCTTAGTGGCTACACCTTC. The gene calls are TRBV20-1 and TRBJ1-2, with TRBD1 matching over 8 bases. This CDR3 is 15 amino acids long. The germline gives CDR1 DFQATT, CDR2 SNEGSKA (reference sequence). V dropped 0 bases and J dropped 7; count of bases not matched to a gene: 10.

The rearrangement links TRBV5-1 to TRBJ2-1; TRBD1 is a possible D gene (5 bases). Germline values: CDR1 SGHRS, CDR2 YFSETQ. This CDR3 spans 19 amino acids. V gave up 0 bases and J gave up 2 bases, with 21 bases separating them. CDR3 DNA: TGCGCCAGCAGCTTGGGGGGCCTAGGGGCGCATGGGGCCTACAATGAGCAGTTCTTC. It is translated as CASSLGGLGAHGAYNEQFF.

This clonotype was seen repeatedly, ten times or more. The chain links TRBV7-8 to TRBJ1-5; D unclear. The CDR3 extends over 17 amino acids. Germline V CDR1 and CDR2: SGHVS, FQNEAQ. The V end was cut by 0 bases, the J end by 2 bases, with 14 bases between. In DNA form, the CDR3 reads TGTGCCAGCAGCTTAGCGCGCGCAGGTCCAGGCAATCAGCCCCAGCATTTT. Translation gives CASSLARAGPGNQPQHF.

This clonotype was seen many times. This chain links TRBV12-3 or TRBV12-4 with TRBJ2-1; 16 nucleotides match TRBD2. This CDR3 comprises 15 residues. V trimming: 6 bases; J trimming: 8 bases; junction bases outside the gene matches: 4. CDR3 loop: CASSGTSGGADEQFF. The CDR3 DNA is TGTGCCAGCAGCGGGACTAGCGGGGGGGCGGATGAGCAGTTCTTC.

V usage is TRBV11-1 and J usage is TRBJ2-1, with 9 positions matching TRBD2. This CDR3 spans 14 amino acids. Losses at the gene ends were 5 bases for V and 9 bases for J; bases not matched to a gene: 8. Germline V lookup: CDR1 SGHAT, CDR2 FQDESV (reference sequence). As DNA, the CDR3 is TGTGCCAGCAGCCCGGGGCTAGCGGGATTTGAGCAGTTCTTC. Protein: CASSPGLAGFEQFF.

CDR3 sequence (DNA): TGTGCCAGCAGTGAAGCGGGACTAGCAGCAGATACGCAGTATTTT. Its protein is CASSEAGLAADTQYF. The chain recombines TRBV6-2 or TRBV6-3 with TRBJ2-3, with 9 bases identical to TRBD2. The CDR3 is 15 residues long. Trimming took 5 bases from V and 4 from J; bases not matched to a gene: 7. The germline CDR1 and CDR2 sequences are MNHEY and SVGEGT.

This clonotype was detected ten times or more. V is TRBV10-3 and J is TRBJ2-1, with D uncertain. Between the trimmed V and J ends, which lost 0 bases and 6 bases, there was a span of 12 bases. The CDR3 contains 15 residues. Germline loops: CDR1 ENHRY, CDR2 SYGVKD. The CDR3 loop is CAISESSFSGNEQFF. The CDR3 nucleotides read TGTGCCATCAGTGAGTCGTCCTTCTCGGGCAATGAGCAGTTCTTC.

The gene calls are TRBV25-1 and TRBJ1-3; D unresolved. The germline CDR1 and CDR2 sequences are MGHDK and SYGVNS. V gave up 2 bases and J gave up 7 bases, with 9 bases separating them. The CDR3 is made up of 13 amino acids. In DNA, the CDR3 is TGTGCCAGCAGTGAAGGATGGAGGAACACCATATATTTT. The encoded protein is CASSEGWRNTIYF.

The sample holds many counts of this clonotype. The J gene is TRBJ2-7, the V gene TRBV2; D may be TRBD1 (6 bases). There are 14 residues in the CDR3. Per germline, CDR1 SNHLY and CDR2 FYNNEI. V shed 6 bases and J shed 4 bases, with 16 bases lying between them. The CDR3 spells CASRDRDTEYEQYF. The CDR3 DNA follows: TGTGCCAGCAGGGATAGGGACACAGAATACGAGCAGTACTTC.

This clonotype came up many times. The gene calls are TRBV12-3 or TRBV12-4 and TRBJ2-1; D possibly corresponds to TRBD2 (6 bases). V lost 3 bases and J 4 bases, leaving 13 bases between the germline ends. The CDR3 spans 15 residues. This CDR3 is CASSFASAVYNEQFF. The CDR3 nucleotides are TGTGCCAGCAGTTTCGCTAGCGCTGTTTACAATGAGCAGTTCTTC.

The gene calls are TRBV20-1 and TRBJ2-3; D not resolved. Germline lookup yields CDR1 DFQATT and CDR2 SNEGSKA (reference sequence). The CDR3 runs to 12 residues. V was cut by 2 bases and J by 4 bases, with 7 bases left in between. CDR3 bases: TGCAGTGCTAGAAATCTCGCAGATACGCAGTATTTT. This encodes CSARNLADTQYF.

This clonotype was seen repeatedly, ten times or more. This chain uses TRBV7-2 with TRBJ2-7; 7 bases map to TRBD2. The CDR3 extends over 16 amino acids. In germline, CDR1 is SGHTA, CDR2 FQGNSA. V shed 0 bases and J 3 bases; nucleotides not matched to a gene: 8. Written as DNA, the CDR3 is TGTGCCAGCAGCTTAGCAGGGCGGCTAGCGGTCTACGAGCAGTACTTC. It encodes CASSLAGRLAVYEQYF.

This clonotype was counted between two and nine times. This sequence joins TRBV9 and TRBJ1-2; 7 nucleotides match TRBD1. Germline lookup yields CDR1 SGDLS and CDR2 YYNGEE. The CDR3 is 15 residues long. V was clipped by 2 bases and J by 7 bases; unmatched bases: 11. CDR3 region: CASSVRDRDDAGYTF. CDR3 DNA sequence: TGTGCCAGCAGCGTCCGTGACAGGGACGACGCTGGCTACACCTTC.

The chain links TRBV5-6 to TRBJ2-7; the match to TRBD2 covers 10 bases. CDR1 and CDR2 from the germline V gene are SGHDT and YYEEEE. The V gene end was trimmed by 0 bases and the J gene end by 7 bases; junction bases not matched to a gene: 10. CDR3 length: 16 amino acids. The CDR3 DNA is TGTGCCAGCAGCTTGGCCCCTAGCGGGAGTAGGGGGGAGCAGTACTTC. It specifies CASSLAPSGSRGEQYF. Together with reference TRBV5-6 and TRBJ2-7, the CDR3 gives the full variable domain: DAGVTQSPTHLIKTRGQQVTLRCSPKSGHDTVSWYQQALGQGPQFIFQYYEEEERQRGNFPDRFSGHQFPNYSSELNVNALLLGDSALYLCASSLAPSGSRGEQYFGPGTRLTVT.

This clonotype was recorded many times. This chain links TRBV28 with TRBJ2-7; 7 bases line up with TRBD2. V lost 5 bases and J lost 5; bases outside the gene matches: 15. Germline CDR1 is MDHEN and CDR2 is SYDVKM. This CDR3 comprises 16 residues. The CDR3 DNA follows: TGTGCCAGCAGTCCCGTACAAGGTGGGAGGGCCGACGAGCAGTACTTC. Its translation is CASSPVQGGRADEQYF.

At least ten counts were recorded for this clonotype. V is TRBV28 and J is TRBJ2-1; 9 bases map to TRBD1. The CDR3 loop spans 12 amino acids. Germline CDR1 is MDHEN and CDR2 is SYDVKM. Trimming cost V 6 bases and J 13 bases; bases outside gene matches: 7. This chain's CDR3 is CASSSHRGRQFF. CDR3 bases: TGTGCCAGCAGCAGTCACAGGGGGCGACAGTTCTTC.

This clonotype was counted at least ten times. This CDR3 reads CASSPTRGFQYEQYF. The CDR3 DNA reads as TGTGCCAGCAGCCCGACTCGAGGGTTCCAATACGAGCAGTACTTC. The chain combines TRBV11-2 with TRBJ2-7, with D perhaps matching TRBD2 (5 bases). There are 15 residues in the CDR3. The germline gives CDR1 SGHAT, CDR2 FQNNGV. V lost 5 bases, J lost 4 bases, and 18 bases lay in between.

Comments on this clonotype: Given a far larger clone just one base away, this is likely a sequencing read error. V usage is TRBV6-2 or TRBV6-3 and J usage is TRBJ2-3; TRBD2 aligns across 10 bases. Germline values: CDR1 MNHEY, CDR2 SVGEGT. CDR3 size: 14 residues. The CDR3 DNA follows: TGTGCCAGCAGGGGACTAGCGATTACAGATACGCTGTATTTT. Encoded protein: CASRGLAITDTLYF.

This clonotype was counted only a few times. The chain recombines TRBV5-6 with TRBJ2-7; 14 positions match TRBD2. Trimming at V came to 2 bases and at J to 0 bases, leaving 10 bases not matched to a gene. From germline, CDR1 is SGHDT and CDR2 YYEEEE. This CDR3 has 19 residues. In DNA form, the CDR3 reads TGTGCCAGCAGCTTATACTATCGGACTAGCGGGAGGAGCTCCTACGAGCAGTACTTC. Translated: CASSLYYRTSGRSSYEQYF.

The rearrangement joins TRBV19 to TRBJ2-3; D perhaps matches TRBD1 (5 bases). CDR3 length: 17 residues. Deletions cut 0 bases from V and 2 bases from J, with 15 bases between. Germline V lookup: CDR1 LNHDA, CDR2 SQIVND (reference sequence). The CDR3 nucleotides are TGTGCCAGTAGTATAGATGGGGCTGGAATGTTCACAGATACGCAGTATTTT. The encoded protein is CASSIDGAGMFTDTQYF.

Ten or more counts support this clonotype. The chain recombines TRBV3-1 with TRBJ2-5; no clear D. Germline CDR1 and CDR2: LGHDT and YNNKEL (reference sequence). The V end was cut by 0 bases, the J end by 5 bases, with 4 bases between. This CDR3 contains 12 residues. Here the CDR3 reads CASSQDRETQYF. CDR3 in DNA: TGTGCCAGCAGCCAAGATCGTGAGACCCAGTACTTC.

There are many counts of this clonotype. The chain uses TRBV5-5 and TRBJ2-3, with D perhaps TRBD1 or TRBD2 (5 bases each). V lost 0 bases to trimming and J lost 2 bases, with 10 bases between them. CDR3 length: 15 amino acids. Germline-derived CDR1 and CDR2 are SGHKS and YYEKEE (reference sequence). CDR3 coding DNA: TGTGCCAGCAGCTTGGCCGGGGCCTTCACAGATACGCAGTATTTT. It specifies CASSLAGAFTDTQYF. The full variable domain, in which reference TRBV5-5 and TRBJ2-3 provide the parts outside the CDR3, is DAGVTQSPTHLIKTRGQQVTLRCSPISGHKSVSWYQQVLGQGPQFIFQYYEKEERGRGNFPDRFSARQFPNYSSELNVNALLLGDSALYLCASSLAGAFTDTQYFGPGTRLTVL.